The 21 T cell receptor beta chains presented below share a single source sample, sequenced in a study of T cell repertoires in cytomegalovirus infection. TCRdb processed the reads anew with MiXCR; each CDR3 protein has one entry. This repertoire shows under 300,000 distinct CDR3 sequences, roughly a fifth found once; its top ten account for roughly 19%. No cognate antigen is known for these TCRs. The specimen comprised cultured PBMCs, sampled from culture after CMV antigen stimulation. All receptors come from a human donor in good health (CMV status not recorded). Some clones in this sample may be carry-over from other donors' samples.

V gene TRBV30 combines with J gene TRBJ2-1; 7 bases map to TRBD1. The V gene's germline CDR1 is GTSNPN and CDR2 SVGIG (reference sequence). This CDR3 contains 12 residues. V shed 2 bases and J 10 bases; nucleotides not matched to a gene: 5. The CDR3 protein is CAWSTGTVEQFF. In nucleotides, the CDR3 is TGTGCCTGGAGTACCGGGACAGTAGAGCAGTTCTTC. The whole variable domain, remainder taken from reference TRBV30 and TRBJ2-1, is SQTIHQWPATLVQPVGSPLSLECTVEGTSNPNLYWYRQAAGRGLQLLFYSVGIGQISSEVPQNLSASRPQDRQFILSSKKLLLSDSGFYLCAWSTGTVEQFFGPGTRLTVL.

The chain recombines TRBV19 with TRBJ1-2, with D possibly being TRBD1 (6 bases). The germline V and J ends were trimmed by 6 bases and 3 bases, with 14 bases remaining between them. CDR1 and CDR2 from the germline V gene are LNHDA and SQIVND (reference sequence). The CDR3 totals 14 residues. This CDR3 reads CASRNRESDYGYTF. The CDR3 DNA is TGTGCCAGTAGGAACAGGGAATCAGACTATGGCTACACCTTC. Together with reference TRBV19 and TRBJ1-2, the CDR3 gives the full variable domain: DGGITQSPKYLFRKEGQNVTLSCEQNLNHDAMYWYRQDPGQGLRLIYYSQIVNDFQKGDIAEGYSVSREKKESFPLTVTSAQKNPTAFYLCASRNRESDYGYTFGSGTRLTVV.

This clonotype was seen more than once but under ten times. The rearrangement uses TRBV14 and TRBJ2-6; 7 nucleotides align to TRBD2. The CDR3 sequence is 17 residues long. Germline-derived CDR1 and CDR2 are SGHDN and FVKESK. V lost 2 bases and J lost 0; bases outside the gene matches: 4. Written as DNA, the CDR3 is TGTGCCAGCAGCCAAATAGCGGGTAACTCTGGGGCCAACGTCCTGACTTTC. It yields the protein CASSQIAGNSGANVLTF.

The chain uses TRBV11-2 and TRBJ2-3, with D possibly being TRBD1 (6 bases). Trimming stripped 3 bases from V and 1 base from J, with 11 bases between. Germline values: CDR1 SGHAT, CDR2 FQNNGV. The CDR3 contains 15 residues. The CDR3 region is CASSFRGYGTDTQYF. Written as DNA, the CDR3 is TGTGCCAGCAGCTTCAGGGGCTATGGCACAGATACGCAGTATTTT.

This sequence joins TRBV19 and TRBJ1-1; possibly TRBD1 for D (5 bases). The V gene lost 4 bases and the J gene lost 12 bases, with 24 bases spanning the gap. Germline-derived CDR1 and CDR2 are LNHDA and SQIVND (reference sequence). This CDR3 has 15 residues. Written as DNA, the CDR3 is TGTGCCAGTAGTAATCTGACTCGACGGGGGGGTGATACTTTCTTT. Protein: CASSNLTRRGGDTFF.

This clonotype was detected only a few times. The chain is built from TRBV6-6 and TRBJ2-7; D remains ambiguous. V gave up 4 bases and J gave up 6 bases, with 16 bases separating them. Germline CDR1 and CDR2: MNHNY and SVGAGI (reference sequence). The CDR3 has 14 residues. This CDR3 reads CASSLGPPASEQYV. Here the CDR3 DNA reads TGTGCCAGCAGTTTAGGACCACCAGCGAGCGAGCAGTACGTC.

This clonotype has ten or more counts. The genes are TRBV7-8 and TRBJ2-7, with 8 nucleotides matching TRBD2. J gave up 6 bases and V 4 bases, and 5 bases lay outside the gene matches. The CDR3 has 13 amino acids. The germline V gene has CDR1 SGHVS and CDR2 FQNEAQ. The CDR3 nucleotides read TGTGCCAGCAGCTCGGAGCGGGAGACCGAGCAGTACTTC. The encoded protein is CASSSERETEQYF.

This clonotype was counted between two and nine times. V and J are TRBV19 and TRBJ2-2, with a tentative D call TRBD1 (5 bases). Germline CDR1 reads LNHDA; CDR2 reads SQIVND (reference sequence). This CDR3 is built from 16 residues. Trimming stripped 1 base from V and 1 base from J, with 10 bases between. CDR3 coding DNA: TGTGCCAGTAGTATAGTAGCAGGGATGAACACCGGGGAGCTGTTTTTT. It encodes CASSIVAGMNTGELFF.

The rearrangement joins TRBV12-3 or TRBV12-4 to TRBJ2-1, with 9 nucleotides matching TRBD2. The junction had 11 bases not matched to a gene; V was cut back by 7 bases and J by 4 bases. CDR3 length: 16 residues. This chain's CDR3 is CASTPNPLAGYNEQFF. The CDR3, as DNA: TGTGCCAGCACCCCTAATCCTCTAGCGGGGTACAATGAGCAGTTCTTC.

V and J are TRBV19 and TRBJ2-1, with 8 positions matching TRBD2. There are 15 residues in the CDR3. The germline CDR1 and CDR2 sequences are LNHDA and SQIVND (reference sequence). The junction had 6 bases not matched to a gene; V was cut back by 3 bases and J by 5 bases. CDR3 sequence reads: CASSIDGRANNEQFF. Written as DNA, the CDR3 is TGTGCCAGTAGTATTGACGGGAGGGCTAACAATGAGCAGTTCTTC.

This clonotype was detected ten times or more. The V and J genes are TRBV6-1 and TRBJ2-3; 11 bases map to TRBD2. The V and J ends lost 6 bases and 2 bases, in that order; junction bases with no gene match: 4. The CDR3 extends over 15 amino acids. Germline CDR1 and CDR2: MNHNS and SASEGT. CDR3: CASRDSGRATDTQYF. The DNA for the CDR3 is TGTGCCAGCAGGGATAGCGGGAGGGCCACAGATACGCAGTATTTT.

This clonotype showed up many times. The CDR3 reads CASSPGLRYSLNTEAFF. Here the CDR3 DNA reads TGTGCCAGCAGCCCAGGCTTGAGGTACAGTCTTAACACTGAAGCTTTCTTT. This chain connects TRBV7-2 to TRBJ1-1; D call uncertain. The CDR3 covers 17 residues. The V end lost 5 bases, the J end lost 2 bases, and 21 bases lay between the germline ends. Germline V gene sequence: CDR1 SGHTA, CDR2 FQGNSA. The whole variable domain, filled in from reference TRBV7-2 and TRBJ1-1, reads GAGVSQSPSNKVTEKGKDVELRCDPISGHTALYWYRQSLGQGLEFLIYFQGNSAPDKSGLPSDRFSAERTGGSVSTLTIQRTQQEDSAVYLCASSPGLRYSLNTEAFFGQGTRLTVV.

Turning to this clonotype: Its ends do not fully match the called genes, so a read error is possible. The chain has TRBV5-3 and TRBJ2-3; tentatively, D is TRBD1 (6 bases). TRBV5-3 is marked as an open reading frame, function uncertain. The CDR3 loop spans 14 amino acids. CDR3 DNA sequence: TGTGCCAGCAGCTTGGGGGCTATCCCAGATACGCAGTATTTT. It encodes CASSLGAIPDTQYF.

There are a few counts of this clonotype. The junction departs from the called germline gene at one end, perhaps through a read error. J is TRBJ2-2 and V is TRBV7-7; D gene uncertain. This CDR3 region has 13 residues. The germline CDR1 and CDR2 sequences are SSHAT and FNYEAQ (reference sequence). This CDR3 reads CASSPMNTGELFF. CDR3 nucleotide sequence: TGTGCTAGCAGCCCGATGAACACCGGGGAGCTGTTTTTT.

Note on this clonotype: This may be a read error: a much more frequent sequence differs by one nucleotide. The rearrangement uses TRBV7-9 and TRBJ2-1; D not certain. CDR1 is SEHNR and CDR2 is FQNEAQ in the germline V gene (reference sequence). This CDR3 is 12 amino acids long. Trimming shortened V by 3 bases and J by 5 bases, and 5 bases separated the two germline ends. The CDR3 here is CASSLVDNEQFF. CDR3 DNA: TGTGCCAGCAGCTTGGTCGACAATGAGCAGTTCTTC.

Note on this clonotype: The junction departs from the called germline gene at one end, perhaps through a read error. The chain combines TRBV19 with TRBJ2-1; weak D call: TRBD2 (6 bases). The germline gives CDR1 LNHDA, CDR2 SQIVND (reference sequence). The CDR3 totals 15 residues. The chain's CDR3 is CASRFGGDSNNEQFF. In DNA form, the CDR3 reads TGTGCCAGTAGGTTCGGCGGGGACTCCAACAATGAGCAGTTCTTC.

This clonotype was observed many times. The chain couples TRBV7-2 to TRBJ1-1; D is perhaps TRBD1 (6 bases). The CDR3 has 17 amino acids. Germline V lookup: CDR1 SGHTA, CDR2 FQGNSA. V shed 5 bases and J shed 0 bases, with 19 bases lying between them. As DNA, the CDR3 is TGTGCCAGCAGCCTAAGCGGTGGGGGGCGATTGAACACTGAAGCTTTCTTT. It yields the protein CASSLSGGGRLNTEAFF.

This chain joins TRBV12-3 or TRBV12-4 and TRBJ1-6, with a possible D match to TRBD1 (5 bases). This CDR3 contains 15 residues. V lost 0 bases, J lost 10 bases, and 13 bases lay in between. The CDR3, as DNA: TGTGCCAGCAGTTTAGCGCTCAGGGAAGGATCACCCCTCCACTTT. Residues: CASSLALREGSPLHF.

This clonotype was counted only a few times. The V call is TRBV27, the J call TRBJ1-6; D ambiguous. Trimming cost V 5 bases and J 10 bases, with 18 bases left between them. CDR3 length: 15 residues. Germline V lookup: CDR1 MNHEY, CDR2 SMNVEV (reference sequence). CDR3 protein: CASSPMSLTGSPLHF. CDR3 DNA sequence: TGTGCCAGCAGTCCCATGAGCCTAACGGGATCACCCCTCCACTTT.

The chain recombines TRBV30 with TRBJ2-3; 14 bases are a match to TRBD2. The CDR3 extends over 19 amino acids. The germline V gene has CDR1 GTSNPN and CDR2 SVGIG (reference sequence). Trimming at V came to 0 bases and at J to 3 bases, leaving 11 bases not matched to a gene. CDR3 DNA: TGTGCCTGGAGTGTTCCGGGACTAGCGGGAGAACTCGGGACAGATACGCAGTATTTT. Translation: CAWSVPGLAGELGTDTQYF.

This clonotype was observed at least ten times. V and J are TRBV7-2 and TRBJ1-2, with D perhaps matching TRBD1 (5 bases). Trimming stripped 6 bases from V and 4 bases from J, with 12 bases between. The germline gives CDR1 SGHTA, CDR2 FQGNSA. CDR3 length: 13 residues. The CDR3 DNA reads as TGTGCCAGCAGACAGAGCGGGGCCTATGGCTACACCTTC. This sequence encodes CASRQSGAYGYTF.